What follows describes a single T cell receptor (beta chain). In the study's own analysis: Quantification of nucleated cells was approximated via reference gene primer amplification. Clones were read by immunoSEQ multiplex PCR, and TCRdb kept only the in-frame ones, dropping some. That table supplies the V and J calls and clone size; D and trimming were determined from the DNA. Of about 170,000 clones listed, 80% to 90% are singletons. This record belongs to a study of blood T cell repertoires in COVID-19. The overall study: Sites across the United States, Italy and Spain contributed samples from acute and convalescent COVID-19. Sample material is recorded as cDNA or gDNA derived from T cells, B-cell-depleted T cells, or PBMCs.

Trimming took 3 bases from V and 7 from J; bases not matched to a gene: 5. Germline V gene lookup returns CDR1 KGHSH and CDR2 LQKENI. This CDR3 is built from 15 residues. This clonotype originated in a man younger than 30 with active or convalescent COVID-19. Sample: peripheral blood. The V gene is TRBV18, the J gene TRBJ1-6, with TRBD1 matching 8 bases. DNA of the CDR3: TGTGCCAGCTCACCCAGACAGGGGAAAAATTCACCCCTCCACTTT. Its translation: CASSPRQGKNSPLHF. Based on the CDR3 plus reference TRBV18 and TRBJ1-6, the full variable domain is NAGVMQNPRHLVRRRGQEARLRCSPMKGHSHVYWYRQLPEEGLKFMVYLQKENIIDESGMPKERFSAEFPKEGPSILRIQQVVRGDSAAYFCASSPRQGKNSPLHFGNGTRLTVT.